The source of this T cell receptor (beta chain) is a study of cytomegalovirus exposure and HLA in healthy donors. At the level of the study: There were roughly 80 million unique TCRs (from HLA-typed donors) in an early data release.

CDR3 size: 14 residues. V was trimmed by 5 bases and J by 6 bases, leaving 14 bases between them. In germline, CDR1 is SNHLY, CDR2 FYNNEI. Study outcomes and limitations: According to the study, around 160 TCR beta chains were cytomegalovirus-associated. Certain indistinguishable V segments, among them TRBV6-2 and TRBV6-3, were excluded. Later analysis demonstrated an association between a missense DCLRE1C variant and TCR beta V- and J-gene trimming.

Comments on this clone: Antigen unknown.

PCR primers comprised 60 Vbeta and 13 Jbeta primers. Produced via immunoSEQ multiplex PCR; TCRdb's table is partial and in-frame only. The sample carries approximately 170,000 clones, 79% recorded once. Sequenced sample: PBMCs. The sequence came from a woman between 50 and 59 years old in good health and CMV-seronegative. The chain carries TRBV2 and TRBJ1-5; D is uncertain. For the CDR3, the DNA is TGTGCCAGCAGTACCACACAGCTTGGTCAGCCCCAGCATTTT. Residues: CASSTTQLGQPQHF.